The next 19 T cell receptor beta chains were all read from a single sample in a study of sequential checkpoint blockade in melanoma. This sample's treatment: randomized to nivolumab then ipilimumab (arm A) or the reverse (arm B). Profiling relied on immunoSEQ multiplex PCR, and the TCRdb table lists in-frame clones only, not all of them. This sample has 12,000 or so clones; about 86% occur once, and the top ten carry roughly half. The source was CD8+ T cells sorted from blood (inferred from file names), collected from a patient given nivolumab and ipilimumab in sequence. Every receptor here comes from a human donor with melanoma.

The chain is built from TRBV27 and TRBJ2-3; 9 bases agree with TRBD2. V dropped 4 bases and J dropped 1; count of bases not matched to a gene: 3. The germline V gene has CDR1 MNHEY and CDR2 SMNVEV (reference sequence). There are 15 residues in the CDR3. The CDR3 spells CASSYERGGTDTQYF. The CDR3 bases are TGTGCCAGCAGTTACGAGCGGGGGGGCACAGATACGCAGTATTTT.

This chain joins TRBV6-5 and TRBJ2-5; no reliable D call. This CDR3 has 14 residues. CDR1 and CDR2 (germline): MNHEY, SVGAGI. V lost 4 bases and J lost 4, with 13 bases in between. CDR3 sequence: CASSSPQVGETQYF. In nucleotides, the CDR3 is TGTGCCAGCAGTTCTCCTCAGGTTGGAGAGACCCAGTACTTC.

The gene calls are TRBV28 and TRBJ2-3, with TRBD2 identical over 13 bases. CDR1 and CDR2 (germline): MDHEN, SYDVKM. The J segment lost 1 base and the V segment lost 11 bases, leaving 9 bases of the junction unmatched. This CDR3 comprises 16 residues. This chain's CDR3 is CAHAGLAGAGTDTQYF. The CDR3 DNA reads as TGTGCCCACGCCGGACTAGCGGGGGCCGGCACAGATACGCAGTATTTT.

V and J are TRBV4-1 and TRBJ2-5; unclear D gene. V was clipped by 0 bases and J by 5 bases, with 13 bases between them. The CDR3 length is 15 residues. Germline CDR1 reads MGHRA; CDR2 reads YSYEKL. CDR3 nucleotide sequence: TGCGCCAGCAGCCAAGAGTTCATTCTCCGGGAGACCCAGTACTTC. Its protein product is CASSQEFILRETQYF.

This rearrangement joins TRBV6-6 to TRBJ1-5; 10 bases are a match to TRBD1. Germline CDR1 reads MNHNY; CDR2 reads SVGAGI (reference sequence). This CDR3 spans 14 amino acids. With 6 bases clipped from V and 6 bases from J, the junction kept 5 bases outside the gene matches. The CDR3 region has the DNA TGTGCCAGCAGCCAAGACAGGGGGCTTCAGCCCCAGCATTTT. This encodes CASSQDRGLQPQHF.

The chain recombines TRBV5-1 with TRBJ1-2, with a tentative D call TRBD1 (6 bases). From germline, CDR1 is SGHRS and CDR2 YFSETQ. Trimming removed 1 base from V and 2 bases from J, with 9 bases in between. The CDR3 totals 14 residues. The CDR3 DNA sequence: TGCGCCAGCAGCTTGTTCACAGGGAACTATGGCTACACCTTC. Its translation: CASSLFTGNYGYTF.

J is TRBJ2-2 and V is TRBV4-1, with 15 bases matching TRBD2. Germline CDR1 MGHRA, CDR2 YSYEKL. Trimming removed 4 bases from V and 0 bases from J; junction bases left unmatched: 3. The CDR3 is 18 amino acids. In DNA, the CDR3 is TGCGCCAGCAGCCCGGGACTAGCGGGGGGCACGAACACCGGGGAGCTGTTTTTT. Translation: CASSPGLAGGTNTGELFF.

The CDR3 nucleotides are TGTGCCAGCAGCTTAATCCTAGGGAGCTCCTACGAGCAGTACTTC. Amino acids: CASSLILGSSYEQYF. The chain couples TRBV7-8 to TRBJ2-7; perhaps TRBD2 as D (5 bases). The germline V gene has CDR1 SGHVS and CDR2 FQNEAQ. This CDR3 is built from 15 residues. With 2 bases removed from V and 0 bases from J, the gap between germline ends came to 11 bases.

The chain has TRBV29-1 and TRBJ1-1; TRBD1 is a possible D gene (5 bases). The CDR3 has 13 residues. Per the germline V gene, CDR1 is SQVTM and CDR2 is ANQGSEA. Trimming cost V 4 bases and J 2 bases, with 11 bases left between them. The CDR3 nucleotides are TGCAGCGTTGTTTCCAGGGATAACACTGAAGCTTTCTTT. As protein: CSVVSRDNTEAFF.

The CDR3 loop is CASSSGEQYF. Written as DNA, the CDR3 is TGTGCCAGCAGTTCGGGAGAGCAGTACTTC. The chain carries TRBV6-6 and TRBJ2-7; perhaps TRBD2 as D (5 bases). The CDR3 loop spans 10 amino acids. V was clipped by 4 bases and J by 7 bases, with 5 bases between them. Germline CDR1 MNHNY, CDR2 SVGAGI (reference sequence).

The chain combines TRBV27 with TRBJ2-3, with TRBD2 matching over 7 bases. The CDR3 consists of 15 residues. Germline CDR1 and CDR2: MNHEY and SMNVEV (reference sequence). J gave up 3 bases and V 6 bases, and 9 bases lay outside the gene matches. The CDR3 spells CASSRERGPTDTQYF. CDR3 coding DNA: TGTGCCAGCAGCAGGGAGCGGGGTCCTACAGATACGCAGTATTTT.

The chain uses TRBV4-1 and TRBJ2-1, with 7 bases fitting TRBD2. Germline V gives CDR1 MGHRA, CDR2 YSYEKL. This CDR3 spans 14 amino acids. J was trimmed by 9 bases and V by 4 bases; bases with no gene match: 9. In nucleotides, the CDR3 is TGCGCCAGCAGCCGGGGGAGCGGGATGGCTGAGCAGTTCTTC. Its protein is CASSRGSGMAEQFF.

The chain carries TRBV5-8 and TRBJ2-7, with D possibly being TRBD2 (5 bases). CDR1 is SGHTS, CDR2 YDEGEE, per germline. The V end was cut by 4 bases, the J end by 4 bases, with 9 bases between. The CDR3 spans 12 residues. CDR3 amino acids: CASSAPGYEQYF. The CDR3 DNA follows: TGTGCCAGCAGCGCCCCGGGGTACGAGCAGTACTTC.

This clone was recorded only once. This chain uses TRBV9 with TRBJ2-2; 10 positions agree with TRBD1. Germline V gives CDR1 SGDLS, CDR2 YYNGEE. The CDR3 totals 15 residues. Germline trimming cut 4 bases from V and 5 bases from J; bases unmatched to any gene: 5. CDR3 DNA: TGTGCCAGCAGCCCCCGGGACAGGGGAACCGGGGAGCTGTTTTTT. Its protein is CASSPRDRGTGELFF.

V usage is TRBV5-4 and J usage is TRBJ2-2; D perhaps matches TRBD1 (6 bases). CDR3 length equals 17 residues. CDR1 and CDR2 from the germline V gene are SGHNT and YYREEE (reference sequence). V lost 4 bases, J lost 1 base, and 17 bases lay in between. In DNA, the CDR3 is TGTGCCAGCAGCGATGGACTTGGGACAAGGAACACCGGGGAGCTGTTTTTT. Amino acid sequence: CASSDGLGTRNTGELFF.

This clone came up once. V gene TRBV4-3 combines with J gene TRBJ2-2, with TRBD1 as a possible D gene (5 bases). The germline gives CDR1 LGHNA, CDR2 YSLEER. The CDR3 runs to 15 residues. V was shortened by 0 bases and J by 4 bases, with 9 bases between the two germline ends. The CDR3: CASSQDRVGTGELFF. The CDR3 DNA reads as TGCGCCAGCAGCCAAGACAGGGTGGGCACCGGGGAGCTGTTTTTT.

This rearrangement joins TRBV13 to TRBJ1-1, with D perhaps matching TRBD1 (6 bases). Per germline, CDR1 PRHDT and CDR2 FYEKMQ (reference sequence). This CDR3 comprises 17 residues. Trimming left V 4 bases short and J 4 bases short, with 22 bases between. The DNA of the CDR3 is TGTGCCAGCAGCTACTCGACTATAACAGGGATGGGCACTGAAGCTTTCTTT. Translation gives CASSYSTITGMGTEAFF.

The V gene is TRBV28, the J gene TRBJ1-4; weak D call: TRBD1 (6 bases). Germline-derived CDR1 and CDR2 are MDHEN and SYDVKM. This CDR3 comprises 19 residues. Trimming left V 8 bases short and J 10 bases short, with 35 bases between. Here the CDR3 DNA reads TGTGCCAGCCGCCCGTCCCCGGACATTCTGGGGACAATAGATACAAAACTGTTTTTT. Translation: CASRPSPDILGTIDTKLFF.

The chain links TRBV5-1 to TRBJ2-2, with TRBD1 identical over 9 bases. The junction had 7 bases not matched to a gene; V was cut back by 5 bases and J by 5 bases. CDR3 length: 15 residues. Germline lookup yields CDR1 SGHRS and CDR2 YFSETQ. The CDR3 loop reads CASSHVGQGTGELFF. The CDR3 region has the DNA TGCGCCAGCAGTCACGTCGGACAGGGGACCGGGGAGCTGTTTTTT. The full variable domain, rest sourced from reference TRBV5-1 and TRBJ2-2, is KAGVTQTPRYLIKTRGQQVTLSCSPISGHRSVSWYQQTPGQGLQFLFEYFSETQRNKGNFPGRFSGRQFSNSRSEMNVSTLELGDSALYLCASSHVGQGTGELFFGEGSRLTVL.